This T cell receptor (beta chain) is drawn from a study of graft-versus-host responses after intestinal transplantation. General study findings and limits: Early after transplant, HvG clones declined as circulating GvH clones peaked. Allografts from individuals with graft-donor T cell macrochimerism displayed high graft-versus-host to host-versus-graft clonal ratios.

Points on this clone: The antigen is not known.

Produced via immunoSEQ multiplex PCR; TCRdb's table is partial and in-frame only. Among over 45,000 clones listed, about 93% were seen once. Looked up from germline, CDR1 is SGDLS and CDR2 is YYNGEE. V lost 3 bases, J lost 0 bases, and 13 bases lay in between. There are 15 residues in the CDR3. This sample comprised PBMCs, obtained 750 to 800 days after a first intestinal transplant, on the day of a second. This TCR was recovered from a human patient who received an intestinal transplant, so some T cells may come from the graft donor. This sequence joins TRBV9 and TRBJ2-7, with a weak D call TRBD2 (6 bases). The CDR3 here is CASSGGVSSSYEQYF. CDR3 DNA sequence: TGTGCCAGCAGCGGCGGGGTTTCTAGCTCCTACGAGCAGTACTTC.